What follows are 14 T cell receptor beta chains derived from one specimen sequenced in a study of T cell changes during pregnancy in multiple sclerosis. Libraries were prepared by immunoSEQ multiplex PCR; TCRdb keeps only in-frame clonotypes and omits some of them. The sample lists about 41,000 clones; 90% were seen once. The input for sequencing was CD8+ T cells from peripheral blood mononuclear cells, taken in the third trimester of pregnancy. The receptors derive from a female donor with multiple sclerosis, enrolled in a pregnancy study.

This CDR3 reads CASSLARGLGNTEAFF. The CDR3 nucleotides read TGTGCCAGCAGCTTGGCCAGGGGGCTAGGGAACACTGAAGCTTTCTTT. The chain links TRBV5-8 to TRBJ1-1, with 8 bases aligning to TRBD1. V lost 0 bases to trimming and J lost 1 base; unmatched junction nucleotides: 5. This CDR3 has 16 amino acids. Per germline, CDR1 SGHTS and CDR2 YDEGEE.

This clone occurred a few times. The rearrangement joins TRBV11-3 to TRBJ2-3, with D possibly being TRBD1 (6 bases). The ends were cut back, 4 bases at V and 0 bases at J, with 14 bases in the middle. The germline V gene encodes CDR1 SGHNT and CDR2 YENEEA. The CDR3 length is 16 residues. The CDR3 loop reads CASSSPQGRSTDTQYF. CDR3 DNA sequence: TGTGCCAGCAGCTCCCCACAGGGTCGGAGCACAGATACGCAGTATTTT. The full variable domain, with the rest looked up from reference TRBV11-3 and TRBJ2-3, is EAGVVQSPRYKIIEKKQPVAFWCNPISGHNTLYWYLQNLGQGPELLIRYENEEAVDDSQLPKDRFSAERLKGVDSTLKIQPAELGDSAVYLCASSSPQGRSTDTQYFGPGTRLTVL.

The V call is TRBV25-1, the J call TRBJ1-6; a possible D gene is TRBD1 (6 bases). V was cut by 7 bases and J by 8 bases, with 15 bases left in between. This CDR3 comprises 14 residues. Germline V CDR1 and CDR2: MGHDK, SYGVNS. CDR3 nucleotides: TGTGCCAGCACCGAGGCAGGGGTATATTCACCCCTCCACTTT. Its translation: CASTEAGVYSPLHF.

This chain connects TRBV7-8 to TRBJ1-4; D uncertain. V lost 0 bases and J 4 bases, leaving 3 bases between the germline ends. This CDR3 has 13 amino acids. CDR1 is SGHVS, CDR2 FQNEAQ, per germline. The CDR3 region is CASSLALNEKLFF. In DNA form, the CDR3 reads TGTGCCAGCAGCTTAGCCCTTAATGAAAAACTGTTTTTT.

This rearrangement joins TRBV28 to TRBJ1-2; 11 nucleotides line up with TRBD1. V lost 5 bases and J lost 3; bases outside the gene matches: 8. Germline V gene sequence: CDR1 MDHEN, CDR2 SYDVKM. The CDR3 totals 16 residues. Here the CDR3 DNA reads TGTGCCAGCAGTCCGGGACAGGGGGGTGGATACTATGGCTACACCTTC. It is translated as CASSPGQGGGYYGYTF.

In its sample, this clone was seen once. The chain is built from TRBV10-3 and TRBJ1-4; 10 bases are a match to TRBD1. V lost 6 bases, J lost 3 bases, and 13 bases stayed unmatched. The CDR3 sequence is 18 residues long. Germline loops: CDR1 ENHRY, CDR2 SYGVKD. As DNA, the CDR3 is TGTGCCATCAGCGACCGGGACAGGGGCGGCATTGCTAATGAAAAACTGTTTTTT. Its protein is CAISDRDRGGIANEKLFF.

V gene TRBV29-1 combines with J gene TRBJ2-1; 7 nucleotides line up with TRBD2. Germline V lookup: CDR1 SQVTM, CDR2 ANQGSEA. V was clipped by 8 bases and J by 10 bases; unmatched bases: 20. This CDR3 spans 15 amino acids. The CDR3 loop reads CSTAGGGRWFNEQFF. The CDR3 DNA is TGCAGCACGGCCGGCGGCGGGAGATGGTTCAACGAGCAGTTCTTC.

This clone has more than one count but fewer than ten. The CDR3 DNA sequence: TGTGCCAGCAGCGACAATTGGCAGCCACACTATGGCTACACCTTC. Translation gives CASSDNWQPHYGYTF. The rearrangement uses TRBV11-2 and TRBJ1-2, with D unclear. The V end was cut by 5 bases, the J end by 3 bases, with 16 bases between. Germline V CDR1 and CDR2: SGHAT, FQNNGV. CDR3 length: 15 amino acids.

For the CDR3, the DNA is TGTGCCAGCAGTTACTCCCTAGCTCCAGGCACTGAAGCTTTCTTT. This gives the protein CASSYSLAPGTEAFF. The chain recombines TRBV6-6 with TRBJ1-1; D is unclear. With 0 bases removed from V and 4 bases from J, the gap between germline ends came to 12 bases. This CDR3 contains 15 residues. In germline, CDR1 is MNHNY, CDR2 SVGAGI (reference sequence).

The CDR3 DNA is TGTGCTAGTGGCCTCGACGGGACAGGGGAGTACGAGCAGTACTTC. Its translation is CASGLDGTGEYEQYF. The rearrangement uses TRBV12-5 and TRBJ2-7, with TRBD1 matching 10 bases. This CDR3 has 15 residues. Germline CDR1 is LGHNT and CDR2 is FRNRAP. Trimming removed 6 bases from V and 4 bases from J; junction bases left unmatched: 9.

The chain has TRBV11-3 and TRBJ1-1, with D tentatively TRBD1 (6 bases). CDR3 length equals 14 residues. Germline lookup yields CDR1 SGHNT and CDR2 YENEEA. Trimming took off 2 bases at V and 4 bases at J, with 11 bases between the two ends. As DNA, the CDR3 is TGTGCCAGCAGCTTACTGGGGGCGGGCACTGAAGCTTTCTTT. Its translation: CASSLLGAGTEAFF.

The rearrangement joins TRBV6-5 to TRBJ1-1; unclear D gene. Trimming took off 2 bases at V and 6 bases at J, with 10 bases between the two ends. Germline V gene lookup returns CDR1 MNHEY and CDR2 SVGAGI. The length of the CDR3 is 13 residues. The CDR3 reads CASSYLGSAEAFF. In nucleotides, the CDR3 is TGTGCCAGCAGTTACCTAGGGAGCGCTGAAGCTTTCTTT.

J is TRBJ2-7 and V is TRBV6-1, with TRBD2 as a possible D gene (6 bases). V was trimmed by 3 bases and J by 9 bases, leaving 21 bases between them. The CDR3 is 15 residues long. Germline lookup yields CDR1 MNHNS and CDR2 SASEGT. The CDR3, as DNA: TGTGCCAGCAGTGACCGCCGGGACTTCCTACTGGGGCAGTACTTC. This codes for CASSDRRDFLLGQYF.

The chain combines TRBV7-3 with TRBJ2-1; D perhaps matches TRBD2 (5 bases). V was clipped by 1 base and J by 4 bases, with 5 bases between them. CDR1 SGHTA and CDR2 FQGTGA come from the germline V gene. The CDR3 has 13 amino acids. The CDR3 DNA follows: TGTGCCAGCAGCTTAAGCGGGTACAATGAGCAGTTCTTC. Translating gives CASSLSGYNEQFF.